Here is one T cell receptor beta chain with its context. Antigen unknown. This entry comes from a study of OX40 agonist ivuxolimab in advanced cancers. The study, taken as a whole, reports: Some of the lowest clonal expansion was seen in partial responders at 0.1-3.0 mg/kg. Dosing at 0.1 to 3.0 mg/kg was accompanied by clonal expansion of CD4+ and CD8+ blood T cells by week 6.

Clones were read by immunoSEQ multiplex PCR, and TCRdb kept only the in-frame ones, dropping some. The profile shows tens of thousands of clones, 81% of them singletons. The germline gives CDR1 MNHEY, CDR2 SVGAGI. V lost 5 bases, J lost 5 bases, and 9 bases lay in between. This CDR3 is 12 amino acids long. The genes are TRBV6-5 and TRBJ2-5; a weak D match, TRBD2 (6 bases). Source: CD4+ or CD8+ T cells sorted from blood, taken in a trial of the OX40 agonist ivuxolimab. This TCR came from an adult with an advanced solid tumor such as melanoma, head and neck, liver or kidney cancer. CDR3 in amino acids: CASSPEGETQYF. CDR3 coding DNA: TGTGCCAGCAGTCCGGAGGGGGAGACCCAGTACTTC.